This T cell receptor (beta chain) was sequenced for a study of T cell responses to AZD1222 COVID-19 vaccine. Whole-study findings and limits: Baseline seropositivity characterized only a handful of AZD1222 recipients.

Sequencing was performed with immunoSEQ multiplex PCR; in TCRdb, only in-frame clones are kept and a portion is missing. The sample lists some 50,000 clones; 70% to 90% were seen once. Turning to this clone: The target antigen is unknown. This sample includes further DNA sequences coding for the same CDR3.

V shed 6 bases and J shed 3 bases, with 12 bases lying between them. This CDR3 region has 13 residues. Germline-derived CDR1 and CDR2 are MNHEY and SMNVEV (reference sequence). Here the sequenced sample was peripheral blood, taken 28 days after the second AZD1222 dose. This TCR derives from an adult who received the AZD1222 COVID-19 vaccine. The chain combines TRBV27 with TRBJ2-7; D might be TRBD2 (6 bases). The CDR3: CASSPGTGYEQYF. As DNA, the CDR3 is TGTGCCAGCAGCCCCGGGACTGGCTACGAGCAGTACTTC.